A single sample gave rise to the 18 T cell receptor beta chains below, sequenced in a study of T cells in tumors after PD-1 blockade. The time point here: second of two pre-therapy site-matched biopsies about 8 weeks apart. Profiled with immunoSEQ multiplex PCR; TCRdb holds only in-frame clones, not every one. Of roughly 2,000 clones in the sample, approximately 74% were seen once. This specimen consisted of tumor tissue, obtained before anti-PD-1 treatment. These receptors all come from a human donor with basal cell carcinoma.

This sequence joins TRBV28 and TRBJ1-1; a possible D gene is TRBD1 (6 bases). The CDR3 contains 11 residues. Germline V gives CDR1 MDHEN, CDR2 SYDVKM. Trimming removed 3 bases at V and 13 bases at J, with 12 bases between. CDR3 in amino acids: CASSLSGDDFF. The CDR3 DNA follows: TGTGCCAGCAGTTTGTCAGGGGACGATTTCTTT.

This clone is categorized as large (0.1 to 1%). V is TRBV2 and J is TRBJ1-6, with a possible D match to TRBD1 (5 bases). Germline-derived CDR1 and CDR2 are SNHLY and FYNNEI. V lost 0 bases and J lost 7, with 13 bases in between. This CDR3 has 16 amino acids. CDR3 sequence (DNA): TGTGCCAGCAGTGAAGCGCTAGTGACAGACAATTCACCCCTCCACTTT. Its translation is CASSEALVTDNSPLHF.

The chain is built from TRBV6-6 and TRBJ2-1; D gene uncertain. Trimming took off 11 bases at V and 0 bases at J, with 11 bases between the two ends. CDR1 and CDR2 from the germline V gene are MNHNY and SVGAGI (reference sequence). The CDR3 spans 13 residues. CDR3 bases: TGTGCCGGCTCAATTAGCTCCTACAATGAGCAGTTCTTC. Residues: CAGSISSYNEQFF.

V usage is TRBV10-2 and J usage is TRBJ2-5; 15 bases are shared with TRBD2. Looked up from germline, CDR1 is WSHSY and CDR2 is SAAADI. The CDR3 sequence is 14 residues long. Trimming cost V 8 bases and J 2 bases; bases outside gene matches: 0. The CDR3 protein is CASGTSGGQETQYF. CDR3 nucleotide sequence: TGCGCCAGCGGGACTAGCGGGGGGCAAGAGACCCAGTACTTC.

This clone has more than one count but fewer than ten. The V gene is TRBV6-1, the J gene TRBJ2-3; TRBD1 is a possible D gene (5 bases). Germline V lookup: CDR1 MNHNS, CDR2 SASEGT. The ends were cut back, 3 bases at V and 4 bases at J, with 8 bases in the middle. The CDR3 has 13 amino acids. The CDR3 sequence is CASSEGPPDTQYF. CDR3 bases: TGTGCCAGCAGTGAGGGGCCCCCAGATACGCAGTATTTT.

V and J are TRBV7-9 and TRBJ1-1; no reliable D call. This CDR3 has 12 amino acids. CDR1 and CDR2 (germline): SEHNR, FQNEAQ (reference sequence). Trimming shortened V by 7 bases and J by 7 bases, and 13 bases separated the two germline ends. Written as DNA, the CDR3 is TGTGCCAGCACCACTCGTGTAGATGAAGCTTTCTTT. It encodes CASTTRVDEAFF.

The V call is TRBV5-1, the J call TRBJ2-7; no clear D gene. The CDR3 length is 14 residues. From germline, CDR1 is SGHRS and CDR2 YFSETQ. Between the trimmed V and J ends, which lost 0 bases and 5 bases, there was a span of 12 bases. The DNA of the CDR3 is TGCGCCAGCAGCTTGGTGCAGGCAACCCACGAGCAGTACTTC. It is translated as CASSLVQATHEQYF. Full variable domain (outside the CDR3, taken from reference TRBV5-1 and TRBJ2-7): KAGVTQTPRYLIKTRGQQVTLSCSPISGHRSVSWYQQTPGQGLQFLFEYFSETQRNKGNFPGRFSGRQFSNSRSEMNVSTLELGDSALYLCASSLVQATHEQYFGPGTRLTVT.

The CDR3 region has the DNA TGCGCCAGCAGCAAACAGGGCATGAACACTGAAGCTTTCTTT. This sequence encodes CASSKQGMNTEAFF. The gene calls are TRBV5-1 and TRBJ1-1; D might be TRBD1 (6 bases). Trimming took 4 bases from V and 0 from J, leaving 10 bases between them. Germline V CDR1 and CDR2: SGHRS, YFSETQ. The CDR3 is 14 residues long.

CDR3 region: CASTPGGSGNQPQHF. The CDR3 nucleotides are TGTGCCAGCACCCCGGGGGGGTCGGGAAATCAGCCCCAGCATTTT. The V and J genes are TRBV5-5 and TRBJ1-5; D possibly corresponds to TRBD1 (5 bases). There are 15 residues in the CDR3. The germline V and J ends were trimmed by 6 bases and 4 bases, with 17 bases remaining between them. Germline CDR1 and CDR2: SGHKS and YYEKEE (reference sequence).

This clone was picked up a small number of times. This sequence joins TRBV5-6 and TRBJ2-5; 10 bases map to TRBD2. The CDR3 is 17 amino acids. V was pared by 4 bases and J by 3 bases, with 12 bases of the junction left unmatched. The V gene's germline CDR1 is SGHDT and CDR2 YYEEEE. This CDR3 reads CASSRTSGAVLKETQYF. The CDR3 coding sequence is TGTGCCAGCAGCCGCACTAGCGGGGCGGTATTAAAAGAGACCCAGTACTTC.

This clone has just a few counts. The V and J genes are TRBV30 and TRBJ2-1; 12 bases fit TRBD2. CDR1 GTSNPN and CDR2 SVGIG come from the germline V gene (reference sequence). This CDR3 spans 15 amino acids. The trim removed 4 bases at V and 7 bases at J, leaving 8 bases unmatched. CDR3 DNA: TGTGCCTGGACTCCTAGCGGGGGGGCAAGGAATGAGCAGTTCTTC. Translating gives CAWTPSGGARNEQFF. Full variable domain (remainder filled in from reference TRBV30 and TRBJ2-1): SQTIHQWPATLVQPVGSPLSLECTVEGTSNPNLYWYRQAAGRGLQLLFYSVGIGQISSEVPQNLSASRPQDRQFILSSKKLLLSDSGFYLCAWTPSGGARNEQFFGPGTRLTVL.

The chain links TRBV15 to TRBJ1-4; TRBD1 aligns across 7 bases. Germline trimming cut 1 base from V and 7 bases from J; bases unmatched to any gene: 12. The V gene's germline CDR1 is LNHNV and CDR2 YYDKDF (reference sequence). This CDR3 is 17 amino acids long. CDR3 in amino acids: CATSRVPSDRVGEKLFF. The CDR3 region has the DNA TGTGCCACCAGCAGAGTACCCTCCGACAGGGTTGGTGAAAAACTGTTTTTT.

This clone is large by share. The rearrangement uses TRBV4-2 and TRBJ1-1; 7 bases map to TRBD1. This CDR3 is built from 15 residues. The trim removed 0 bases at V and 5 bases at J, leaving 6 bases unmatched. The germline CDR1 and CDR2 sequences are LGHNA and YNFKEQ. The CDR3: CASSQDVRGGTEAFF. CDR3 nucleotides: TGTGCCAGCAGCCAAGATGTCAGGGGGGGAACTGAAGCTTTCTTT.

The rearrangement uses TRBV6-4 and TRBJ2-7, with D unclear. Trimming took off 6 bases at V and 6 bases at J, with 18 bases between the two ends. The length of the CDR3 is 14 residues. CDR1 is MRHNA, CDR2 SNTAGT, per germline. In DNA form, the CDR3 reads TGTGCCAGCAGCGCGTTTTCGGTGGAAGCCGAGCAGTACTTC. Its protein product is CASSAFSVEAEQYF.

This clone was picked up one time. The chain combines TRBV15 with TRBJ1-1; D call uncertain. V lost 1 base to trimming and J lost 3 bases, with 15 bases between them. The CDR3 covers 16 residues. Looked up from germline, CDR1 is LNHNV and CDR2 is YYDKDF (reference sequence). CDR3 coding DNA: TGTGCCACCAGCAGAGGCGATTCGGGCAGTTACACTGAAGCTTTCTTT. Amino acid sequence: CATSRGDSGSYTEAFF. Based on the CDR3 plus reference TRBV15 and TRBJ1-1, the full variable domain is DAMVIQNPRYQVTQFGKPVTLSCSQTLNHNVMYWYQQKSSQAPKLLFHYYDKDFNNEADTPDNFQSRRPNTSFCFLDIRSPGLGDTAMYLCATSRGDSGSYTEAFFGQGTRLTVV.

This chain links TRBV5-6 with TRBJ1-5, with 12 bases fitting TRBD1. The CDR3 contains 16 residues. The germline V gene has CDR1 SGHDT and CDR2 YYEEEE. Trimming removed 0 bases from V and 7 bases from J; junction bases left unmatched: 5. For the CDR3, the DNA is TGTGCCAGCAGCTTGGGCGGGACAGGGGGCAGGCAGCCCCAGCATTTT. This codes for CASSLGGTGGRQPQHF.

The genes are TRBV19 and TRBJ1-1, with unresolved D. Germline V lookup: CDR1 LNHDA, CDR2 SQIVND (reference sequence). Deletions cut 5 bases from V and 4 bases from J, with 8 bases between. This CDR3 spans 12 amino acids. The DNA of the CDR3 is TGTGCCAGTAGTCCCTTGGGCACTGAAGCTTTCTTT. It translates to CASSPLGTEAFF.

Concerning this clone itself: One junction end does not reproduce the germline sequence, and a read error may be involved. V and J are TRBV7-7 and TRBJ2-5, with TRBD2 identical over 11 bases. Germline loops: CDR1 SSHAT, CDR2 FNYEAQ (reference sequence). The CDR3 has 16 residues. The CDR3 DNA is TGTGCTAGCAGCTTATCGGCTAGCGGGGGGAAAGAGACCCAGTACTTC. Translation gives CASSLSASGGKETQYF.